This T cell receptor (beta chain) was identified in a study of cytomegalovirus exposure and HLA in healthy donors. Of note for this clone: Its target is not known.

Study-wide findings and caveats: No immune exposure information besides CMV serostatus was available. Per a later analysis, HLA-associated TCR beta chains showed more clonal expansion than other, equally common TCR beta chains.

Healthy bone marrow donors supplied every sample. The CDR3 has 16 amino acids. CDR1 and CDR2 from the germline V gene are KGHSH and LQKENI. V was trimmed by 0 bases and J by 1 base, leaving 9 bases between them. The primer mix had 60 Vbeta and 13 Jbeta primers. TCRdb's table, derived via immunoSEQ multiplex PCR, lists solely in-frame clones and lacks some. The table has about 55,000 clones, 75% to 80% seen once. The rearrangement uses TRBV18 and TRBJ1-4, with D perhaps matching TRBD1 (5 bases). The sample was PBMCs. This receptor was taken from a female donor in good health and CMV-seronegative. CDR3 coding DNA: TGTGCCAGCTCACCACCGGGGCGGGGAACTAATGAAAAACTGTTTTTT. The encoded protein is CASSPPGRGTNEKLFF.